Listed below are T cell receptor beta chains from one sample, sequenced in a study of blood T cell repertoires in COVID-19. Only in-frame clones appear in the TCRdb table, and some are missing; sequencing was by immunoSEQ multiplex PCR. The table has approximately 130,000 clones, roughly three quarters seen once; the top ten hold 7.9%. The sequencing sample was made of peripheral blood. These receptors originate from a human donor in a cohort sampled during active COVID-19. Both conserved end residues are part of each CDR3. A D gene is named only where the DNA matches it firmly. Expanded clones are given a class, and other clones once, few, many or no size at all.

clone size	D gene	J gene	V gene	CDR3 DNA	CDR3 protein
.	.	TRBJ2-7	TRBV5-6	TGTGCCAGCAGCTTGATAGCAGCCGCCGAGCAGTACTTC	CASSLIAAAEQYF
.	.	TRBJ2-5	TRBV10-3	TGTGCCATCAGTGAGATGGGGCCGACCTTCCAAGAGACCCAGTACTTC	CAISEMGPTFQETQYF
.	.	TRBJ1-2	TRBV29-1	TGCAGCGTTGAAGAGGAAGGGACTCATGGCTACACCTTC	CSVEEEGTHGYTF
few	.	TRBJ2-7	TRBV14	TGTGCCAGCAGCCAAGTTCTGAGTGAGCAGTACTTC	CASSQVLSEQYF
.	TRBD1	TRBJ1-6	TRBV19	TGTGCCAGTAGTATAGAGGACAGGACACCCCTCCACTTT	CASSIEDRTPLHF
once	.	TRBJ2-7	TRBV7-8	TGTGCCAGCAGCCCGACGGGGTCTCTCTACGAGCAGTACTTC	CASSPTGSLYEQYF
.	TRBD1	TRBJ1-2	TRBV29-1	TGCAGCGTTAGCCCCTGGGACAGCTCCTCGAGCTACACCTTC	CSVSPWDSSSSYTF
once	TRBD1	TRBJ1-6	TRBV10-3	TGTGCCATCAGTGAGGGACAGGGGGCGCGGGGTTCACCCCTCCACTTT	CAISEGQGARGSPLHF
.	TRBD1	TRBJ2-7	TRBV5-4	TGTGCCAGCAGCTCGGACAGGCTTTCCTACGAGCAGTACTTC	CASSSDRLSYEQYF
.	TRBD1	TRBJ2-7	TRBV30	TGTGCCTGGAGTCCAAACAGGGGGCGCGACGAGCAGTACTTC	CAWSPNRGRDEQYF
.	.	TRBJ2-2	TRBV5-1	TGCGCCAGCAGCATCACACAGGGAACCGGGGAGCTGTTTTTT	CASSITQGTGELFF
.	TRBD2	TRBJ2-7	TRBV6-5	TGTGCCAGCAGTCAGATAGCGGGGGGGGCCTACGAGCAGTACTTC	CASSQIAGGAYEQYF
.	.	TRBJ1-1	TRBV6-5	TGTGCCAGCAGTTACGGGGGGGGACATTACACTGAAGCTTTCTTT	CASSYGGGHYTEAFF
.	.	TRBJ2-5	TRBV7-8	TGTGCCAGCAGCTTCACAGGGGGGGAAGAGACCCAGTACTTC	CASSFTGGEETQYF
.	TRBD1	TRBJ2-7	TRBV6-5	TGTGCCAGCAGAACAGGGGGCGAAGCCTACGAGCAGTACTTC	CASRTGGEAYEQYF
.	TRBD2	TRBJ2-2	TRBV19	TGTGCCAGTATTGTGGGACTAGCGGGCGTTTCGAACACCGGGGAGCTGTTTTTT	CASIVGLAGVSNTGELFF
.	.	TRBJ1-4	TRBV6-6	TGTGCCAGCAGTTACTCGACAGGAACTAATGAAAAACTGTTTTTT	CASSYSTGTNEKLFF